These T cell receptor beta chains were read from a single sample in a study of a mutant IDH1 vaccine in newly diagnosed glioma. Sequenced by immunoSEQ multiplex PCR; TCRdb stores in-frame clones only, minus some. The data hold about 46,000 clones, with roughly 90% observed a single time. The sequencing here drew on PBMCs, taken from a glioma patient treated with radiotherapy, temozolomide or both. The receptors shown here come from a man aged 35 to 55 with glioma. The CDR3 runs from the conserved cysteine through the conserved F or W. A D gene is named only where the DNA matches it firmly.

cdr3_aa	cdr3_nt	d_call	v_call	j_call
CASSFRDNYEQYF	TGTGCCAGCAGTTTCCGAGATAACTACGAGCAGTACTTC	NA	TRBV28	TRBJ2-7
CASSDKTGVKETQYF	TGTGCCAGCAGTGACAAGACAGGGGTTAAAGAGACCCAGTACTTC	TRBD1	TRBV6-4	TRBJ2-5
CASSQAPQGRTEAFF	TGCGCCAGCAGCCAAGCCCCACAGGGCCGCACTGAAGCTTTCTTT	NA	TRBV4-3	TRBJ1-1
CASSALGGEQYF	TGTGCCAGCAGCGCCTTGGGAGGCGAGCAGTACTTC	NA	TRBV9	TRBJ2-7
CASSEVEGSYEQYF	TGTGCCAGCAGCGAGGTGGAGGGCTCCTACGAGCAGTACTTC	NA	TRBV6-4	TRBJ2-7
CASSLGPVYGYTF	TGCGCCAGCAGTTTAGGACCGGTCTATGGCTACACCTTC	NA	TRBV5-1	TRBJ1-2
CASSLLYLSYEQYF	TGTGCCAGCAGCTTGCTTTATTTGTCGTACGAGCAGTACTTC	NA	TRBV13	TRBJ2-7
CASSLGGPGELFF	TGTGCCAGCAGCTTGGGGGGGCCAGGGGAGCTGTTTTTT	NA	TRBV11-3	TRBJ2-2
CASSRTSTDTQYF	TGTGCCAGCTCACGGACTAGCACAGATACGCAGTATTTT	NA	TRBV18	TRBJ2-3
CATRGRARGSYEQYF	TGTGCCACCAGAGGAAGGGCGCGCGGCTCCTACGAGCAGTACTTC	NA	TRBV15	TRBJ2-7
CASSLAGTGEVQPQHF	TGTGCCAGCAGCTTAGCCGGGACAGGGGAGGTTCAGCCCCAGCATTTT	TRBD1	TRBV7-8	TRBJ1-5
CASSRTSGRRTYNEQFF	TGTGCCAGTAGTAGGACTAGCGGGAGAAGAACCTACAATGAGCAGTTCTTC	TRBD2	TRBV19	TRBJ2-1
CASRLWTANTEAFF	TGTGCCAGCAGACTATGGACAGCAAACACTGAAGCTTTCTTT	NA	TRBV14	TRBJ1-1
CASSWGDVAKNIQYF	TGTGCCAGCAGCTGGGGGGATGTGGCCAAAAACATTCAGTACTTC	NA	TRBV28	TRBJ2-4
CASRGAVAGGPTDTQYF	TGCGCCAGCAGGGGCGCGGTTGCGGGAGGGCCCACAGATACGCAGTATTTT	TRBD2	TRBV5-1	TRBJ2-3
CASSKDTGEETQYF	TGCGCCAGCAGCAAAGACACAGGGGAAGAGACCCAGTACTTC	TRBD1	TRBV5-1	TRBJ2-5
CASKVRDRGSYEQYF	TGTGCCAGCAAAGTCCGGGACAGGGGATCCTACGAGCAGTACTTC	TRBD1	TRBV2	TRBJ2-7
CASSLTHEQFF	TGTGCCAGCAGCTTAACTCATGAGCAGTTCTTC	NA	TRBV7-9	TRBJ2-1
CATSRAFDRGRNDEQYF	TGTGCCACCAGCAGAGCCTTTGACAGGGGGCGGAACGACGAGCAGTACTTC	TRBD1	TRBV15	TRBJ2-7
CASSAGTSGRRDTQYF	TGTGCCAGCAGCGCGGGGACTAGCGGGAGGCGGGATACGCAGTATTTT	TRBD2	TRBV9	TRBJ2-3